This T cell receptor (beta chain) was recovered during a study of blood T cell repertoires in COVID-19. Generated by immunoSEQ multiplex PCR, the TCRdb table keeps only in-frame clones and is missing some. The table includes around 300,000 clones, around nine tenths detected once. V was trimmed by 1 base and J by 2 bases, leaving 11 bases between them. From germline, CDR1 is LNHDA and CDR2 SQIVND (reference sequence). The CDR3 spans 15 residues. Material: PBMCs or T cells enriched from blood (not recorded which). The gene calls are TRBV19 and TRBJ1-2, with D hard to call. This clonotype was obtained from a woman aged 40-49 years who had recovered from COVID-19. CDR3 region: CASSIGKQFNYGYTF. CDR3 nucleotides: TGTGCCAGTAGTATAGGGAAACAGTTCAACTATGGCTACACCTTC.